This is a list of T cell receptor beta chains from one sample in a study of cytomegalovirus exposure and HLA in healthy donors. Only in-frame clones appear in the TCRdb table, and some are missing; sequencing was by immunoSEQ multiplex PCR. The data hold 100,000 to 150,000 clones, with about 85% observed a single time. The sequencing input was PBMCs. These receptors came from a woman younger than 45 in good health and CMV-seronegative. CDR3s include the opening cysteine and the closing phenylalanine or tryptophan. The order of the fields is J gene, D gene, clone size, V gene, CDR3 protein, CDR3 DNA. A D gene is named only where the DNA matches it firmly. Only some rows state a clone size, as once, few, many or a class for expanded clones.

j_call: TRBJ2-5; d_call: TRBD2; clone_size: .; v_call: TRBV7-2; cdr3_aa: CASSPRTSGDKETQYF; cdr3_nt: TGTGCCAGCAGCCCCAGGACTAGCGGGGATAAAGAGACCCAGTACTTC
j_call: TRBJ1-2; d_call: .; clone_size: .; v_call: TRBV7-2; cdr3_aa: CASSKSPTTTYGYTF; cdr3_nt: TGTGCCAGCAGCAAATCCCCGACGACTACCTATGGCTACACCTTC
j_call: TRBJ2-7; d_call: TRBD2; clone_size: .; v_call: TRBV30; cdr3_aa: CAWSPGTSVSYEQYF; cdr3_nt: TGTGCCTGGAGTCCCGGGACTAGCGTTTCCTACGAGCAGTACTTC
j_call: TRBJ1-5; d_call: .; clone_size: .; v_call: TRBV7-9; cdr3_aa: CASSLPSDNQPQHF; cdr3_nt: TGTGCCAGCAGCTTACCCTCAGACAATCAGCCCCAGCATTTT
j_call: TRBJ2-6; d_call: .; clone_size: .; v_call: TRBV6-5; cdr3_aa: CAGRAGPSGANVLTF; cdr3_nt: TGTGCCGGTAGGGCAGGGCCCTCTGGGGCCAACGTCCTGACTTTC
j_call: TRBJ2-5; d_call: TRBD2; clone_size: .; v_call: TRBV28; cdr3_aa: CASSQLAGGQETQYF; cdr3_nt: TGTGCCAGCAGCCAACTAGCGGGGGGTCAAGAGACCCAGTACTTC
j_call: TRBJ2-5; d_call: .; clone_size: .; v_call: TRBV5-5; cdr3_aa: CASSLARGRDQETQYF; cdr3_nt: TGTGCCAGCAGCTTGGCACGAGGCAGGGACCAAGAGACCCAGTACTTC
j_call: TRBJ2-4; d_call: TRBD2; clone_size: few; v_call: TRBV9; cdr3_aa: CASSPTLTGGTIQYF; cdr3_nt: TGTGCCAGCAGCCCCACCCTAACCGGGGGGACGATTCAGTACTTC
j_call: TRBJ2-3; d_call: TRBD2; clone_size: .; v_call: TRBV10-3; cdr3_aa: CAISGRSGVTDTQYF; cdr3_nt: TGTGCCATCAGTGGGAGGAGCGGGGTGACAGATACGCAGTATTTT
j_call: TRBJ2-2; d_call: TRBD2; clone_size: .; v_call: TRBV2; cdr3_aa: CASTPAGGNTGELFF; cdr3_nt: TGTGCCAGCACCCCAGCGGGGGGGAACACCGGGGAGCTGTTTTTT